Listed below are T cell receptor beta chains from one sample, sequenced in a study of memory CD4+ T cells and cytomegalovirus serostatus. Assay: immunoSEQ multiplex PCR; the TCRdb copy retains only in-frame clones and omits some. Seen here are under 55,000 clones, about 80% observed once, and the top ten hold 1.5% to 2%. Sequences were obtained from memory CD4+ T cells from blood. The receptor set was obtained from an adult in good health and CMV-seronegative. Both conserved end residues are part of each CDR3. The D gene is left open where the match is weak. Expanded clones get a size class; other rows say once, few or many, or leave the size out.

>.|TRBV10-3|.|TRBJ1-3
CALLRNTIYF
TGTGCCCTCCTAAGAAACACCATATATTTT
>.|TRBV7-9|.|TRBJ1-5
CASSLGRGNQPQHF
TGTGCCAGCAGCTTAGGCCGGGGAAATCAGCCCCAGCATTTT
>TRBD1|TRBV2|.|TRBJ2-7
CASSRQGSSYEQYF
TGTGCCAGCAGTAGACAGGGTAGCTCCTACGAGCAGTACTTC
>TRBD1|TRBV5-1|.|TRBJ1-1
CASSLAPVGGVTEAFF
TGCGCCAGCAGCTTGGCCCCGGTAGGGGGCGTCACTGAAGCTTTCTTT
>.|TRBV7-9|.|TRBJ2-5
CASLPPGQGTQYF
TGTGCCAGCTTGCCACCTGGGCAGGGGACCCAGTACTTC
>TRBD1|TRBV7-2|few|TRBJ2-7
CASSLARTGEQYF
TGTGCCAGCAGCTTAGCACGGACAGGGGAGCAGTACTTC
>.|TRBV4-1|.|TRBJ2-6
CASSQAPLAGANVLTF
TGCGCCAGCAGCCAGGCCCCGCTGGCCGGGGCCAACGTCCTGACTTTC
>.|TRBV19|few|TRBJ1-6
CASSPPAGDNSPLHF
TGTGCCAGTAGTCCCCCGGCCGGCGATAATTCACCCCTCCACTTT
>.|TRBV30|once|TRBJ1-2
CAWSVRRETHGYTF
TGTGCCTGGAGTGTACGAAGGGAGACTCATGGCTACACCTTC
>.|TRBV5-1|.|TRBJ2-3
CASSSVADTQYF
TGCGCCAGCAGTTCGGTGGCAGATACGCAGTATTTT
>.|TRBV6-5|.|TRBJ2-6
CASTPGRVGANVLTF
TGTGCCAGCACCCCCGGGCGGGTTGGGGCCAACGTCCTGACTTTC
>.|TRBV7-9|.|TRBJ2-1
CASSLPKIGEGANEQFF
TGTGCCAGCAGCTTACCTAAGATTGGAGAGGGCGCTAATGAGCAGTTCTTC
>.|TRBV28|.|TRBJ1-5
CASSFPSNQPQHF
TGTGCCAGCAGTTTCCCGAGCAATCAGCCCCAGCATTTT
>.|TRBV9|.|TRBJ1-6
CASSVQATGSPLHF
TGTGCCAGCAGCGTACAAGCGACTGGTTCACCCCTCCACTTT
>.|TRBV20-1|.|TRBJ1-4
CSARPGTSHF
TGCAGTGCTAGACCCGGGACCTCCCATTTT
>TRBD2|TRBV9|.|TRBJ2-7
CASSLTSGRGSEQYF
TGTGCCAGCTCCCTGACTAGCGGGAGAGGAAGCGAGCAGTACTTC
>.|TRBV9|.|TRBJ1-2
CASTRRGGLSF
TGTGCCAGCACCCGAAGGGGCGGACTAAGCTTC
>.|TRBV28|.|TRBJ2-5
CASSQGTGYQETQYF
TGTGCCAGCAGTCAGGGAACAGGATACCAAGAGACCCAGTACTTC
>.|TRBV7-2|.|TRBJ2-7
CASSLPGRTYEQYF
TGTGCCAGCAGCTTACCGGGACGGACCTACGAGCAGTACTTC
>.|TRBV7-2|few|TRBJ2-5
CASSLVAVAAETQYF
TGTGCCAGCAGCTTAGTTGCGGTAGCGGCAGAGACCCAGTACTTC
>TRBD2|TRBV10-3|.|TRBJ2-1
CAISEGRELGNEQFF
TGTGCCATCAGTGAGGGGCGGGAGCTTGGCAATGAGCAGTTCTTC
>TRBD2|TRBV28|once|TRBJ2-1
CASIRSSGRNEQFF
TGTGCCAGCATACGGTCTAGCGGGCGAAATGAGCAGTTCTTC
>.|TRBV5-1|.|TRBJ1-1
CASSPLFNTEAFF
TGCGCCAGCAGCCCCCTTTTTAACACTGAAGCTTTCTTT
>.|TRBV15|.|TRBJ1-2
CATSPGRGDYGYTF
TGTGCCACCTCTCCGGGGAGGGGGGACTATGGCTACACCTTC
>.|TRBV20-1|.|TRBJ1-3
CSTRGGNTIYF
TGCAGTACCAGGGGAGGAAACACCATATATTTT
>.|TRBV4-1|.|TRBJ2-2
CASSPIRKDSSGELFF
TGCGCCAGCAGTCCGATTCGAAAGGACTCCTCCGGGGAGCTGTTTTTT
>TRBD1|TRBV28|.|TRBJ1-4
CASSSTGTVNEKLFF
TGTGCCAGCAGCTCTACCGGGACAGTTAATGAAAAACTGTTTTTT
>TRBD1|TRBV11-2|.|TRBJ2-7
CASSHTTGGYEQYF
TGTGCCAGCAGCCATACGACAGGGGGTTACGAGCAGTACTTC
>TRBD2|TRBV9|medium-sized|TRBJ2-7
CASSAGGVSYEQYF
TGTGCCAGCAGCGCCGGGGGGGTCTCCTACGAGCAGTACTTC
>.|TRBV5-1|.|TRBJ1-6
CASRIGGGSPLHF
TGCGCCAGCAGAATCGGCGGGGGTTCACCCCTCCACTTT
>TRBD2|TRBV7-8|.|TRBJ2-3
CASRRELVDTQYF
TGTGCCAGCAGGCGGGAGTTGGTTGATACGCAGTATTTT
>.|TRBV19|.|TRBJ1-1
CASRRWQLNTEAFF
TGTGCCAGTAGAAGATGGCAATTGAACACTGAAGCTTTCTTT
>TRBD1|TRBV4-3|.|TRBJ1-1
CASTRDRASGATEAFF
TGCGCCAGCACCCGGGACAGGGCCTCCGGTGCCACTGAAGCTTTCTTT
>.|TRBV28|once|TRBJ2-1
CASRPGLGLGDEQFF
TGTGCCAGCAGACCGGGCCTGGGTTTAGGGGATGAGCAGTTCTTC
>.|TRBV12-5|.|TRBJ1-5
CASALGVNNQPQHF
TGTGCTAGTGCCTTGGGTGTTAACAATCAGCCCCAGCATTTT
>.|TRBV29-1|few|TRBJ1-1
CSVGSAGAEAFF
TGCAGCGTTGGTAGTGCCGGGGCTGAAGCTTTCTTT
>.|TRBV19|once|TRBJ1-5
CATGGAGLGQPQHF
TGTGCCACCGGGGGGGCAGGGCTCGGTCAGCCCCAGCATTTT
>.|TRBV5-1|.|TRBJ2-5
CASSYQQGLEETQYF
TGCGCCAGCAGCTATCAACAGGGTCTCGAGGAGACCCAGTACTTC
>TRBD2|TRBV28|.|TRBJ2-3
CASSSQGTSGSMDTQYF
TGTGCCAGCAGTTCCCAAGGAACTAGCGGGAGTATGGATACGCAGTATTTT
>TRBD2|TRBV18|.|TRBJ2-1
CASSPETSGRRGQFF
TGTGCCAGCTCACCCGAGACTAGCGGGAGGAGGGGGCAGTTCTTC
>.|TRBV7-2|.|TRBJ2-5
CASSLREGWETQYF
TGTGCCAGCAGCTTGAGGGAAGGGTGGGAGACCCAGTACTTC
>.|TRBV18|.|TRBJ2-7
CASSPQGDEQYF
TGTGCCAGCTCACCACAGGGGGACGAGCAGTACTTC
>TRBD1|TRBV7-9|.|TRBJ1-2
CASRDRGYGYTF
TGTGCCAGCAGGGACAGGGGCTATGGCTACACCTTC